The text below deals with one TCR beta chain. The sample is drawn from a study of blood T cell repertoires in COVID-19. Whole-study context: Sites across the United States, Italy and Spain contributed samples from acute and convalescent COVID-19. T cells, B-cell-depleted T cells, or PBMCs supplied cDNA or gDNA.

In the original analysis: Amplification from reference gene primers served as the basis for estimated nucleated cell counts. Sequenced by immunoSEQ multiplex PCR; TCRdb stores in-frame clones only, minus some. Clone size and the V and J calls come from that table; the DNA yielded D and trimming. The data contain tens of thousands of clones, roughly four fifths of them singletons. The germline V and J ends were trimmed by 0 bases and 3 bases, with 12 bases remaining between them. Germline V gives CDR1 MNHNS, CDR2 SASEGT. The CDR3 has 15 residues. Sequences were obtained from peripheral blood. The chain uses TRBV6-1 and TRBJ2-7, with no clear D. The clonotype comes from a woman between 55 and 75 years old with acute or convalescent COVID-19. CDR3 residues: CASSEALNSIYEQYF. In DNA form, the CDR3 reads TGTGCCAGCAGTGAAGCGCTGAATTCTATCTACGAGCAGTACTTC.